This TCR beta chain comes out of a study of regulatory T cells in long-lasting Graves disease. General study points: Persistent Graves' patients possessed reduced TCR diversity relative to recently diagnosed ones.

The CDR3 has 14 residues. The germline V gene encodes CDR1 SGDLS and CDR2 YYNGEE. V gave up 2 bases and J gave up 1 base, with 8 bases separating them. Both iRepertoire HTBI primers and Arm-PCR of CDR3 regions were used to build the TCR beta libraries. Each CDR3 protein is one row after TCRdb ran MiXCR on the multiplex PCR reads. Of around 230,000 distinct CDR3 sequences listed, around 20% are singletons. Time point of the sample: newly diagnosed GD, antithyroid drugs for less than 3 months. After RNA was extracted from PBMCs, the TCR library was made from it. With respect to this clonotype: The antigen is unknown.

The TCR sequence derives from a female donor with Graves disease. The rearrangement joins TRBV9 to TRBJ2-3; D unresolved. The material sequenced was peripheral blood mononuclear cells (PBMCs), taken at new diagnosis, from a patient treated with antithyroid drugs. The CDR3 here is CASSVSGGTDTQYF. The CDR3 DNA is TGTGCCAGCAGCGTGTCAGGCGGCACAGATACGCAGTATTTT.